A selection of T cell receptor beta chains follows, all from one sample in a study of blood T cells in healthy people across ages. A single record per CDR3 protein comes from TCRdb applying MiXCR to the 5' RACE reads. The sample holds some 900,000 distinct CDR3 sequences, approximately 49% seen once. Specimen: blood. The receptors shown here come from a man aged 30-40 years in good health. Each CDR3 is given with its conserved first and last residue. D genes are given only for firm matches. Not all rows give a size; the values are once, few, many and, for expanded clones, a class.

j_call d_call clone_size v_call cdr3_nt cdr3_aa
TRBJ1-3 . many TRBV12-3/TRBV12-4 TGTGCCAGCACCTCAAACTCTGGAAACACCATATATTTT CASTSNSGNTIYF
TRBJ2-3 TRBD2 few TRBV27 TGTGCCAGCAGTCCTAGCGGGGGCTGGGATACGCAGTATTTT CASSPSGGWDTQYF
TRBJ1-2 . . TRBV7-9 TGTGCCAGCAGCCAACTGGTCAGGGGAAATGGCTACACCTTC CASSQLVRGNGYTF
TRBJ2-5 . . TRBV25-1 TGTGCCAGCAGTGAATATCTAGGGCAAGAGACCCAGTACTTC CASSEYLGQETQYF
TRBJ2-5 . once TRBV27 TGTGCCAGCAGTTTATCTCTGGTCCAGACCCAGTACTTC CASSLSLVQTQYF
TRBJ1-5 . once TRBV20-1 TGCAGTGCTAGAGAGGGCGCGGAGCAGCCCCAGCATTTT CSAREGAEQPQHF
TRBJ2-5 . . TRBV3-1 TGTGCCAGCATCCCACTTATGGAGACCCAGTACTTC CASIPLMETQYF
TRBJ1-6 . . TRBV28 TGTGCCAGCAGTTTACCGGGAGCGGTCTCACCCCTCCACTTT CASSLPGAVSPLHF
TRBJ2-1 . few TRBV20-1 TGCAGTGCCGCAGGTTTTAATCGGTACAATGAGCAGTTCTTC CSAAGFNRYNEQFF
TRBJ2-1 TRBD2 . TRBV20-1 TGCAGTGCTAGAGATCCCAGCGGGAGTTGGGGAGAGCAGTTCTTC CSARDPSGSWGEQFF
TRBJ2-2 TRBD2 . TRBV4-3 TGCGCCAGCAGCCAAGACCCCTTGCGGGGGGACACCGGGGAGCTGTTTTTT CASSQDPLRGDTGELFF
TRBJ2-3 . few TRBV4-1 TGCGCCAGCAGCCAAGATCGGGTCGGTACTAGCACAGATACGCAGTATTTT CASSQDRVGTSTDTQYF
TRBJ2-7 TRBD1 . TRBV5-1 TGCGCCAGCCCGGACAGGGCTGTCCACGAGCAGTACTTC CASPDRAVHEQYF
TRBJ1-5 TRBD1 . TRBV7-2 TGTGCCAGCAGCCGAACCGGGACAGGAGGCAATCAGCCCCAGCATTTT CASSRTGTGGNQPQHF
TRBJ1-2 . once TRBV6-2/TRBV6-3 TGTGCCAGCAACGGGACCTCAAGGGTAGGCGGCTACACCTTC CASNGTSRVGGYTF
TRBJ1-4 . . TRBV29-1 TGCAGTTTCGAACAGGATTCGAATGAAAAACTGTTTTTT CSFEQDSNEKLFF
TRBJ2-4 . . TRBV7-9 TGTGCCTGCAGCTTACTACAGGAAAACATTCAGTACTTC CACSLLQENIQYF
TRBJ2-7 TRBD1 . TRBV25-1 TGTGCCAGCAGCTCTGACAGGGTATACCCCTACGAGCAGTACTTC CASSSDRVYPYEQYF
TRBJ2-1 TRBD2 . TRBV20-1 TGCAGTGCTGGAGCGGGGGGCCCTTCTGGTAAGCAGTTCTTC CSAGAGGPSGKQFF
TRBJ1-5 . . TRBV7-9 TGTGCCAGCAGCTTACCAAACCAGGCTAATCAGCCCCAGCATTTT CASSLPNQANQPQHF
TRBJ1-1 . . TRBV12-3/TRBV12-4 TGTGCCAGCAGTTTCTGGGTCATGAACACTGAAGCTTTCTTT CASSFWVMNTEAFF
TRBJ1-5 . . TRBV30 TGTGCCTGGAGTGTAAATGGGAATCAGCCCCAGCATTTT CAWSVNGNQPQHF
TRBJ1-2 . few TRBV29-1 TGCAGCGCCGAGGCAGGGGCTGCCTATGGCTACACCTTC CSAEAGAAYGYTF
TRBJ2-3 . . TRBV3-1 TGTGCCAGCGGTCGGGGGTTTCCCATTAGCACAGATACGCAGTATTTT CASGRGFPISTDTQYF
TRBJ2-3 . few TRBV25-1 TGTGCCAGCAGTGAATCATCCGGACGCACAGATACGCAGTATTTT CASSESSGRTDTQYF
TRBJ1-2 . . TRBV6-1 TGTGCCAGCAGTGAAGCGGAGGGCTATGGCTACACCTTC CASSEAEGYGYTF
TRBJ2-5 . . TRBV4-3 TGCGCCAGCAGCCAAGATCTATCCAGCGGGCCTGCGGAGACCCAGTACTTC CASSQDLSSGPAETQYF
TRBJ2-3 . few TRBV4-1 TGCGCCAGCAGCCAAGATAGTCTAGCGGATACGCAGTATTTT CASSQDSLADTQYF